The 14 T cell receptor beta chains reported below all come from one sample, sequenced in a study of blood T cell repertoires in COVID-19. Measured with immunoSEQ multiplex PCR; TCRdb has only the in-frame clones, and not every one. The sample yields 250,000 to 300,000 clones, about 88% seen once. Sequencing was performed on peripheral blood. The source of these receptors is an older woman with COVID-19, enrolled during active disease.

The chain recombines TRBV13 with TRBJ1-2, with 12 bases that match TRBD1. The CDR3 covers 16 residues. V was clipped by 4 bases and J by 7 bases; unmatched bases: 10. Per the germline V gene, CDR1 is PRHDT and CDR2 is FYEKMQ (reference sequence). The CDR3: CASSSRGTGGVSGYTF. CDR3 nucleotide sequence: TGTGCCAGCAGCTCTAGGGGGACAGGGGGCGTCTCTGGCTACACCTTC.

The chain combines TRBV27 with TRBJ1-4; TRBD1 might be the D (5 bases). V was clipped by 1 base and J by 0 bases, with 9 bases between them. Germline V gene sequence: CDR1 MNHEY, CDR2 SMNVEV (reference sequence). The CDR3 length is 16 residues. For the CDR3, the DNA is TGTGCCAGCAGTTTATTCCAGGGCACAACTAATGAAAAACTGTTTTTT. Protein sequence: CASSLFQGTTNEKLFF.

This chain uses TRBV28 with TRBJ2-7, with D unresolved. V was pared by 6 bases and J by 3 bases, with 9 bases between. The CDR3 runs 12 residues. CDR1 MDHEN and CDR2 SYDVKM come from the germline V gene. DNA of the CDR3: TGTGCCAGCAGCCCTCCACTCTACGAGCAGTACTTC. Its protein is CASSPPLYEQYF.

V gene TRBV6-6 combines with J gene TRBJ1-2; possibly TRBD1 for D (5 bases). The CDR3 is made up of 14 amino acids. The V gene lost 8 bases and the J gene lost 8 bases, with 21 bases spanning the gap. Germline assignment: CDR1 MNHNY and CDR2 SVGAGI (reference sequence). CDR3 in DNA: TGTGCCAGCGCCCAGACAGCCCAATCGCGAGGCTACACCTTC. Amino acid sequence: CASAQTAQSRGYTF.

The genes are TRBV28 and TRBJ1-5, with 8 positions matching TRBD1. This CDR3 region has 13 residues. Losses at the gene ends were 6 bases for V and 6 bases for J; bases not matched to a gene: 4. Germline V gene sequence: CDR1 MDHEN, CDR2 SYDVKM. CDR3 coding DNA: TGTGCCAGCAGAACAGGGGGAACTCAGCCCCAGCATTTT. Translating gives CASRTGGTQPQHF. The whole variable domain, remainder taken from reference TRBV28 and TRBJ1-5, is DVKVTQSSRYLVKRTGEKVFLECVQDMDHENMFWYRQDPGLGLRLIYFSYDVKMKEKGDIPEGYSVSREKKERFSLILESASTNQTSMYLCASRTGGTQPQHFGDGTRLSIL.

V gene TRBV19 combines with J gene TRBJ2-5; 10 positions match TRBD2. This CDR3 is 15 amino acids long. CDR1 LNHDA and CDR2 SQIVND come from the germline V gene (reference sequence). With V trimmed by 4 bases and J by 1 base, 3 bases remained unmatched. CDR3 residues: CASSTRTSGQETQYF. The CDR3 DNA reads as TGTGCCAGTAGTACCCGGACTAGCGGCCAAGAGACCCAGTACTTC.

The rearrangement uses TRBV7-2 and TRBJ1-2; TRBD1 is a possible D gene (5 bases). This CDR3 is built from 15 residues. Between the trimmed V and J ends, which lost 1 base and 2 bases, there was a span of 11 bases. Germline CDR1 and CDR2: SGHTA and FQGNSA. CDR3 coding DNA: TGTGCCAGCAGCTTAGTTCGGGGGAAGAACTATGGCTACACCTTC. Translating gives CASSLVRGKNYGYTF. The full variable domain, completed using reference TRBV7-2 and TRBJ1-2, is GAGVSQSPSNKVTEKGKDVELRCDPISGHTALYWYRQSLGQGLEFLIYFQGNSAPDKSGLPSDRFSAERTGGSVSTLTIQRTQQEDSAVYLCASSLVRGKNYGYTFGSGTRLTVV.

This clone was seen many times. The chain uses TRBV15 and TRBJ1-1; 9 bases are a match to TRBD1. CDR1 is LNHNV, CDR2 YYDKDF, per germline (reference sequence). Germline trimming cut 6 bases from V and 4 bases from J; bases unmatched to any gene: 3. The CDR3 has 13 amino acids. The DNA of the CDR3 is TGTGCCACCAGAGGGGACAGGGCCACTGAAGCTTTCTTT. Translated, it gives CATRGDRATEAFF.

The chain carries TRBV29-1 and TRBJ1-1; the D gene is possibly TRBD1 (5 bases). Trimming pared 7 bases from V and 4 bases from J, leaving 13 bases between. Looked up from germline, CDR1 is SQVTM and CDR2 is ANQGSEA. This CDR3 has 12 residues. The CDR3 reads CSGFHGGTEAFF. The CDR3 region has the DNA TGCAGCGGATTTCACGGGGGCACTGAAGCTTTCTTT.

This clone was counted only a few times. J is TRBJ2-1 and V is TRBV27; the match to TRBD2 covers 14 bases. The germline gives CDR1 MNHEY, CDR2 SMNVEV (reference sequence). Trimming took 7 bases from V and 0 from J; bases not matched to a gene: 5. This CDR3 region has 17 residues. CDR3 nucleotides: TGTGCCAGCAACTCCGGGACTAGCGGGAGCTCCTACAATGAGCAGTTCTTC. It is translated as CASNSGTSGSSYNEQFF.

The chain couples TRBV7-2 to TRBJ2-4, with 8 bases identical to TRBD1. The length of the CDR3 is 14 residues. CDR1 is SGHTA and CDR2 is FQGNSA in the germline V gene. V shed 5 bases and J 7 bases; nucleotides not matched to a gene: 7. The CDR3 loop reads CASSPRQGTNIQYF. The CDR3 DNA is TGTGCCAGCAGCCCCAGACAGGGGACGAACATTCAGTACTTC. Drawing the rest from reference TRBV7-2 and TRBJ2-4, the complete variable domain is GAGVSQSPSNKVTEKGKDVELRCDPISGHTALYWYRQSLGQGLEFLIYFQGNSAPDKSGLPSDRFSAERTGGSVSTLTIQRTQQEDSAVYLCASSPRQGTNIQYFGAGTRLSVL.

V usage is TRBV4-3 and J usage is TRBJ2-7, with 9 bases identical to TRBD2. V gave up 1 base and J gave up 2 bases; unmatched junction bases: 18. Germline CDR1 is LGHNA and CDR2 is YSLEER. This CDR3 comprises 20 residues. The CDR3 sequence: CASSQGQPGLAGSLTYEQYF. The CDR3 bases are TGCGCCAGCAGCCAAGGCCAACCCGGGCTAGCGGGATCCCTGACCTACGAGCAGTACTTC.

J is TRBJ1-1 and V is TRBV7-2; 11 bases are a match to TRBD1. The V gene's germline CDR1 is SGHTA and CDR2 FQGNSA. With V trimmed by 5 bases and J by 5 bases, 7 bases remained unmatched. The CDR3 covers 15 residues. CDR3 sequence reads: CASSPRTGGGTEAFF. CDR3 DNA: TGTGCCAGCAGCCCCCGGACAGGGGGCGGGACTGAAGCTTTCTTT. Full variable domain (rest looked up from reference TRBV7-2 and TRBJ1-1): GAGVSQSPSNKVTEKGKDVELRCDPISGHTALYWYRQSLGQGLEFLIYFQGNSAPDKSGLPSDRFSAERTGGSVSTLTIQRTQQEDSAVYLCASSPRTGGGTEAFFGQGTRLTVV.

The chain has TRBV6-5 and TRBJ2-1; 10 bases line up with TRBD2. The CDR3 is 13 residues long. The germline V gene encodes CDR1 MNHEY and CDR2 SVGAGI. V trimming: 8 bases; J trimming: 8 bases; junction bases outside the gene matches: 6. The CDR3 DNA is TGTGCCAGCCGGGCTAGCGGGAGCGATGAGCAGTTCTTC. Translated: CASRASGSDEQFF.